This TCR beta chain was observed in a study of cytomegalovirus exposure and HLA in healthy donors. Study-wide context: Earlier sequencing of some 190 million T cells yielded around 100 million unique TCR beta sequences.

The PCR had 60 Vbeta and 13 Jbeta primers. Sequenced by immunoSEQ multiplex PCR; TCRdb stores in-frame clones only, minus some. The data show fewer than 250,000 clones, with over 70% seen just once and roughly 0.66% held by the top ten. Whole-study findings and limits: TCR beta sequences reportedly predicted most subjects' HLA-A and HLA-B alleles accurately. Later, TCR association rates were found to vary by HLA locus, highest for DRB1 and lowest for HLA-C.

Germline V gene lookup returns CDR1 SGHTA and CDR2 FQGNSA. The CDR3 sequence is 16 residues long. With 8 bases removed from V and 0 bases from J, the gap between germline ends came to 17 bases. Note on this clone: The antigen is not known.

Donors sampled were nominally healthy, though unrecorded immune exposures were likely. This chain joins TRBV7-2 and TRBJ1-3, with a possible D match to TRBD1 (6 bases). Sequencing used PBMCs. The TCR originated in a boy aged 2-15 years in good health and CMV-seronegative. CDR3 sequence: CASGVSGTISGNTIYF. CDR3 bases: TGTGCCAGCGGGGTATCCGGGACAATCTCTGGAAACACCATATATTTT.